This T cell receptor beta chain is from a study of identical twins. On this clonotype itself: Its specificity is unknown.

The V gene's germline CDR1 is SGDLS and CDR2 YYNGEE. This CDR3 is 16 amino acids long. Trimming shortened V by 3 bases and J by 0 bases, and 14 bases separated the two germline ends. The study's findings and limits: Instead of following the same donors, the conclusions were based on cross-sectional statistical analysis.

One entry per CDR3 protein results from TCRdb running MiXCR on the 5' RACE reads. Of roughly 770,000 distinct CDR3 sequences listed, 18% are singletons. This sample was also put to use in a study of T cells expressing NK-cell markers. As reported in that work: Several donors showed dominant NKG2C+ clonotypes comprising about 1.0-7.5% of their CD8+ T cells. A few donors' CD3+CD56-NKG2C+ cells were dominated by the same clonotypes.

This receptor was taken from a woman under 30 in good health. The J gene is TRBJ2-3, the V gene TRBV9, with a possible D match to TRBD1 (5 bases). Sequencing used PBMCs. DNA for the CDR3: TGTGCCAGCAGCGGGGTGGCAGGACATAGCACAGATACGCAGTATTTT. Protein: CASSGVAGHSTDTQYF.